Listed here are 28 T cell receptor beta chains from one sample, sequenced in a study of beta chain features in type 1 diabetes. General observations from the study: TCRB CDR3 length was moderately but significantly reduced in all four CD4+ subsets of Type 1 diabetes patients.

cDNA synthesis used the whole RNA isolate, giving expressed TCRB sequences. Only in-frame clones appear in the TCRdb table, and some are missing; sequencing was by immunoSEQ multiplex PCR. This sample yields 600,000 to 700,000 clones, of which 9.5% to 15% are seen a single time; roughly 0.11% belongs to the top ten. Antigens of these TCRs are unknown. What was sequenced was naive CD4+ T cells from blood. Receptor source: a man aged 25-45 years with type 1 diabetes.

DNA of the CDR3: TGTGCCAGCAGCTTAGGGGCACAAGAGACCCAGTACTTC. The encoded protein is CASSLGAQETQYF. The chain carries TRBV7-6 and TRBJ2-5, with D unclear. The CDR3 length is 13 residues. Germline V gene lookup returns CDR1 SGHVS and CDR2 FNYEAQ. V lost 1 base and J lost 2, with 5 bases in between.

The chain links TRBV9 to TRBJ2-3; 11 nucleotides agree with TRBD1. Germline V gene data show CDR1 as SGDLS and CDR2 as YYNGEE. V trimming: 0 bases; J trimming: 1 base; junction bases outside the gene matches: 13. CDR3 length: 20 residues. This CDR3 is CASSVATPDRGRRGTDTQYF. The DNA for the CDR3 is TGTGCCAGCAGCGTAGCTACCCCGGACAGGGGGCGACGCGGCACAGATACGCAGTATTTT.

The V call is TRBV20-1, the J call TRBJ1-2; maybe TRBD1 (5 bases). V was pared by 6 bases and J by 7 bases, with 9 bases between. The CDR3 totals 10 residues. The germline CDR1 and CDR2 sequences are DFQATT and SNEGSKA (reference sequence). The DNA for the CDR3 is TGCAGTGCCGGGACGGCTGGCTACACCTTC. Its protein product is CSAGTAGYTF.

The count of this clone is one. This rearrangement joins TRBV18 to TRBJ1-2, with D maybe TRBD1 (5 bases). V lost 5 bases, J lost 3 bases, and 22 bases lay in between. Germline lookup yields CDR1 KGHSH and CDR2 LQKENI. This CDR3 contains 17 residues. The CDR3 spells CASSTVHGDLGDYGYTF. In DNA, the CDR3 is TGTGCCAGCTCAACGGTTCATGGGGACCTGGGGGACTATGGCTACACCTTC.

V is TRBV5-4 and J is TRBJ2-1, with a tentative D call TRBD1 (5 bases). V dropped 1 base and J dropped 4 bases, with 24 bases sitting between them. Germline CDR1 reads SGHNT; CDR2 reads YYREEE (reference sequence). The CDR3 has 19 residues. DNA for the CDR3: TGTGCCAGCAGCTTGCAAGGAAGGGGCAGGACGGTGGGTTACAATGAGCAGTTCTTC. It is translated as CASSLQGRGRTVGYNEQFF. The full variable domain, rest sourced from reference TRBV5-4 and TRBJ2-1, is ETGVTQSPTHLIKTRGQQVTLRCSSQSGHNTVSWYQQALGQGPQFIFQYYREEENGRGNFPPRFSGLQFPNYSSELNVNALELDDSALYLCASSLQGRGRTVGYNEQFFGPGTRLTVL.

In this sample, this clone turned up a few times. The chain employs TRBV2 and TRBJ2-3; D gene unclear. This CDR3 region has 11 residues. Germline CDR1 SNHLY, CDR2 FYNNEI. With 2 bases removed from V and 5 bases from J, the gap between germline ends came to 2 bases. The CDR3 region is CASSERDTQYF. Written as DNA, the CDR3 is TGTGCCAGCAGTGAAAGAGATACGCAGTATTTT.

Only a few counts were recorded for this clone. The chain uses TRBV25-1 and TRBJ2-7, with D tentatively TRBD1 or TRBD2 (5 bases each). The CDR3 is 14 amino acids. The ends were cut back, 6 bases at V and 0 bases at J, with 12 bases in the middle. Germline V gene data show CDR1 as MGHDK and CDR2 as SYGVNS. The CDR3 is CASSQPGSSYEQYF. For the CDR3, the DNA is TGTGCCAGCAGCCAACCAGGGAGCTCCTACGAGCAGTACTTC.

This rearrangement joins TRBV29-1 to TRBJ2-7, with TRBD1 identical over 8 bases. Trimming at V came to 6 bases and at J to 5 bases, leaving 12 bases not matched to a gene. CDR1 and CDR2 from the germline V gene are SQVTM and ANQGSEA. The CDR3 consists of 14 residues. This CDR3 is CSVRLGQGSHEQYF. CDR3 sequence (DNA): TGCAGCGTCAGACTTGGACAGGGATCCCACGAGCAGTACTTC.

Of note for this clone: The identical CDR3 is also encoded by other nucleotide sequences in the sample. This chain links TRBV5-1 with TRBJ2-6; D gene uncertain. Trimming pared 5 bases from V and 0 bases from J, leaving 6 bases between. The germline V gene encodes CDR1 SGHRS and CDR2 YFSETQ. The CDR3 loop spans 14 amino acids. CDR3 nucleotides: TGCGCCAGCAGTGCCTCCTCTGGGGCCAACGTCCTGACTTTC. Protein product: CASSASSGANVLTF.

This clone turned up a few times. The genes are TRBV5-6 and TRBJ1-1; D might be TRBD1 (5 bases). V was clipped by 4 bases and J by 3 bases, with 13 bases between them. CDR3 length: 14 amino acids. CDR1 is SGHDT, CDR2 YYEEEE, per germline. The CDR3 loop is CASSKWGEYTEAFF. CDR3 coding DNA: TGTGCCAGCAGCAAGTGGGGGGAATACACTGAAGCTTTCTTT.

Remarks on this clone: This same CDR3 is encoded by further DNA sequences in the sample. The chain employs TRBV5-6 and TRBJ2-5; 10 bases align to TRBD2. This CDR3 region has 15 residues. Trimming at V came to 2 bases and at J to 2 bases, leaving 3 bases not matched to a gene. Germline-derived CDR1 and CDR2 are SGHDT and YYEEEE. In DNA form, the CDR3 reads TGTGCCAGCAGCTTAGTAGCGGGGGGACAAGAGACCCAGTACTTC. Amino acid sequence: CASSLVAGGQETQYF.

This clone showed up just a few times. The CDR3 loop reads CAWSTGVTGEKLFF. The CDR3 DNA reads TGTGCCTGGAGCACAGGGGTCACGGGGGAAAAACTGTTTTTT. This chain joins TRBV30 and TRBJ1-4; 7 bases agree with TRBD1. The germline V gene has CDR1 GTSNPN and CDR2 SVGIG (reference sequence). The CDR3 has 14 amino acids. After removal of 3 bases from V and 8 bases from J, the junction contained 9 bases not matched to a gene.

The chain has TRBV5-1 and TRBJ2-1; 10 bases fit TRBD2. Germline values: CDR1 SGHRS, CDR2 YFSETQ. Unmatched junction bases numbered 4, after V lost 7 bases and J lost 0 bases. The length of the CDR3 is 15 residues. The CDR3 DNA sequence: TGCGCCAGCGGCTGGACTAGCGGCTCCTACAATGAGCAGTTCTTC. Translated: CASGWTSGSYNEQFF.

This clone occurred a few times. The CDR3 loop reads CASSARGFSRTYEQYF. DNA for the CDR3: TGTGCCAGCAGCGCACGGGGTTTTAGCCGGACTTACGAGCAGTACTTC. This chain connects TRBV6-6 to TRBJ2-7; D might be TRBD2 (5 bases). V was pared by 6 bases and J by 4 bases, with 22 bases between. This CDR3 region has 16 residues. CDR1 MNHNY and CDR2 SVGAGI come from the germline V gene (reference sequence).

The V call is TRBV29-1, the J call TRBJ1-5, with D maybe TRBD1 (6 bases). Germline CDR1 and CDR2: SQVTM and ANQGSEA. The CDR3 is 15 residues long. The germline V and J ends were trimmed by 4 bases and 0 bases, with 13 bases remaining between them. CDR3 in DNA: TGCAGCGTTGTAGAACACAGGGATAGCAATCAGCCCCAGCATTTT. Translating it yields CSVVEHRDSNQPQHF. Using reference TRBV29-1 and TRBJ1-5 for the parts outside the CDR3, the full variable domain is SAVISQKPSRDICQRGTSLTIQCQVDSQVTMMFWYRQQPGQSLTLIATANQGSEATYESGFVIDKFPISRPNLTFSTLTVSNMSPEDSSIYLCSVVEHRDSNQPQHFGDGTRLSIL.

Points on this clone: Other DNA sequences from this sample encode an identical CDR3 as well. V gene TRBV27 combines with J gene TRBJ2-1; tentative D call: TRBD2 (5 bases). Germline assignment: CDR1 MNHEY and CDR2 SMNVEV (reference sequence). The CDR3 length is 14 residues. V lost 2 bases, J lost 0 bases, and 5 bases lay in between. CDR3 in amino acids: CASSLAGSYNEQFF. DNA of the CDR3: TGTGCCAGCAGTTTAGCGGGCTCCTACAATGAGCAGTTCTTC.

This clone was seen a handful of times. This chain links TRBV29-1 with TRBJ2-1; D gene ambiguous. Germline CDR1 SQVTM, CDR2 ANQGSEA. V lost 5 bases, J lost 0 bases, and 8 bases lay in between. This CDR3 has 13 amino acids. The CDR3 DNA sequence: TGCAGCGTTTTCGATAGCTCCTACAATGAGCAGTTCTTC. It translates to CSVFDSSYNEQFF.

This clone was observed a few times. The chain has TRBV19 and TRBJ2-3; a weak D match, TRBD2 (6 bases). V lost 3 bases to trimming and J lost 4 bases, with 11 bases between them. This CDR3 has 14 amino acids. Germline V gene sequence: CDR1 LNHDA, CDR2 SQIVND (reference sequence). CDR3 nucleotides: TGTGCCAGTAGTATTCGGGCTAGCGCAGATACGCAGTATTTT. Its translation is CASSIRASADTQYF.

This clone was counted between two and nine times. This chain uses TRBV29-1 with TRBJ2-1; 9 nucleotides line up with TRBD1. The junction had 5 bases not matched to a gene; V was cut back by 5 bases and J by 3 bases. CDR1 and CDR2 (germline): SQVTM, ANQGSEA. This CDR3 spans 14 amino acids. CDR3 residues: CSVRQGGVYNEQFF. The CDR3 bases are TGCAGCGTTCGACAGGGGGGAGTCTACAATGAGCAGTTCTTC.

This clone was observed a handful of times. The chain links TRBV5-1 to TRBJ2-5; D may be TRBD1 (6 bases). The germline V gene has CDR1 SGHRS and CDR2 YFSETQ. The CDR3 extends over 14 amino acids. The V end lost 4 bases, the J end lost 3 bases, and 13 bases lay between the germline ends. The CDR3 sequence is CASSPGQLKETQYF. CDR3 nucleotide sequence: TGCGCCAGCAGCCCGGGACAACTTAAAGAGACCCAGTACTTC.

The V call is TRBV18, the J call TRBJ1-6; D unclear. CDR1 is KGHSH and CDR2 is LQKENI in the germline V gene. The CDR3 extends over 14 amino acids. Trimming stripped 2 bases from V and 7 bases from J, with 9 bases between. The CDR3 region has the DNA TGTGCCAGCTCACCAGGAGTTAGGAATTCACCCCTCCACTTT. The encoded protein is CASSPGVRNSPLHF.

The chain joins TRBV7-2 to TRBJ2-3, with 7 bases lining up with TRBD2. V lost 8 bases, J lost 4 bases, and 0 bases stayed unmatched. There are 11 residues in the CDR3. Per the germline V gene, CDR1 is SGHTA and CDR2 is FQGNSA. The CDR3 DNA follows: TGTGCCAGCGGGGGGGCAGATACGCAGTATTTT. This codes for CASGGADTQYF.

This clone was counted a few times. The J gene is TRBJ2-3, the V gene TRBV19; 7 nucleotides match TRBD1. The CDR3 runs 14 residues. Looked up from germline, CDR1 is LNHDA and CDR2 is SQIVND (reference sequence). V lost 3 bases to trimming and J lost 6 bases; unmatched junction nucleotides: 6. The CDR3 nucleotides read TGTGCCAGTAGTATGCGACAGGGAACGGATACGCAGTATTTT. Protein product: CASSMRQGTDTQYF.

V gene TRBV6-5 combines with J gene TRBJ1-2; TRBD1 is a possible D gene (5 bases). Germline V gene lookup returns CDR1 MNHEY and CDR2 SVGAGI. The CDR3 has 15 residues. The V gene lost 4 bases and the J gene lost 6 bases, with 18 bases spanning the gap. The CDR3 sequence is CASSSQGVPVNGYTF. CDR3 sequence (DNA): TGTGCCAGCAGTTCCCAGGGAGTCCCGGTAAATGGCTACACCTTC.

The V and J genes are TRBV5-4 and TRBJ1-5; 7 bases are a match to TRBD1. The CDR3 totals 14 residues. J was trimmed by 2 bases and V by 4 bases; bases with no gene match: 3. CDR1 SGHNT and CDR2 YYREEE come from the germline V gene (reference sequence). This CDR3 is CASSLGTGNQPQHF. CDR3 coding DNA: TGTGCCAGCAGCCTGGGGACAGGCAATCAGCCCCAGCATTTT.

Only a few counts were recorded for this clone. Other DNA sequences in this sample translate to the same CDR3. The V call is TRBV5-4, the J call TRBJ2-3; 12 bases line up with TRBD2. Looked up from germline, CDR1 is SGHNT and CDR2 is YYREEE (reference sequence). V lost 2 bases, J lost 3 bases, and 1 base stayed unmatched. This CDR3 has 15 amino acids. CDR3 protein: CASSLGLAGTDTQYF. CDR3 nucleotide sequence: TGTGCCAGCAGCTTAGGACTAGCGGGGACAGATACGCAGTATTTT. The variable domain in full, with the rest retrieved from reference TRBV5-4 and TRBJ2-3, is ETGVTQSPTHLIKTRGQQVTLRCSSQSGHNTVSWYQQALGQGPQFIFQYYREEENGRGNFPPRFSGLQFPNYSSELNVNALELDDSALYLCASSLGLAGTDTQYFGPGTRLTVL.

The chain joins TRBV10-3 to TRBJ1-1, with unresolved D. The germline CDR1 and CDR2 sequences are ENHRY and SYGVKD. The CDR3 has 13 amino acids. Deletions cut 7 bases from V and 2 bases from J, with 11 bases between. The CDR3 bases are TGTGCCATCACTGGGAACCTAAACACTGAAGCTTTCTTT. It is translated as CAITGNLNTEAFF.

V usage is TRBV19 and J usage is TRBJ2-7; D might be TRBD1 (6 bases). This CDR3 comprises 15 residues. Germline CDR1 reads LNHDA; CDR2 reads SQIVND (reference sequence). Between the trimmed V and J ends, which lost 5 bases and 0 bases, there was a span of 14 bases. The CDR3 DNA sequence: TGTGCCAGTAGTGACAACAGGGATGGCTCCTACGAGCAGTACTTC. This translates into CASSDNRDGSYEQYF.